These 18 T cell receptor beta chains were all obtained from the same sample, sequenced in a study of TIL therapy for anti-PD-1-resistant metastatic lung cancer. The sample's time point: pre-treatment sample, taken before nivolumab and TIL therapy. The immunoSEQ assay was v3. The table came from immunoSEQ multiplex PCR; TCRdb's copy has only in-frame clones and leaves some out. The table has tens of thousands of clones, around 68% seen once; the top ten hold around 6.3%. The sample consisted of blood, taken at baseline. The receptors come from a person aged 25 to 80 with non-small cell lung cancer.

This clone has a handful of counts. This rearrangement joins TRBV29-1 to TRBJ1-2, with D hard to call. V shed 4 bases and J shed 13 bases, with 16 bases lying between them. This CDR3 comprises 11 residues. Germline CDR1 reads SQVTM; CDR2 reads ANQGSEA. The DNA for the CDR3 is TGCAGCGTTGCGTTGTTGGGGTTAGTCACCTTC. As protein: CSVALLGLVTF.

The chain has TRBV5-4 and TRBJ2-7; D unclear. The germline V and J ends were trimmed by 0 bases and 1 base, with 8 bases remaining between them. CDR3 length: 14 residues. In germline, CDR1 is SGHNT, CDR2 YYREEE (reference sequence). In nucleotides, the CDR3 is TGTGCCAGCAGCTTGGACCCAATTTCCTACGAGCAGTACTTC. It specifies CASSLDPISYEQYF.

The chain joins TRBV5-1 to TRBJ2-5; D might be TRBD1 (6 bases). Germline V CDR1 and CDR2: SGHRS, YFSETQ. There are 16 residues in the CDR3. The germline V and J ends were trimmed by 4 bases and 5 bases, with 21 bases remaining between them. CDR3 residues: CASSLEVRDTSETQYF. The CDR3 DNA sequence: TGCGCCAGCAGCCTCGAGGTTAGGGACACAAGCGAGACCCAGTACTTC. Looking up the rest from reference TRBV5-1 and TRBJ2-5 gives the full variable domain: KAGVTQTPRYLIKTRGQQVTLSCSPISGHRSVSWYQQTPGQGLQFLFEYFSETQRNKGNFPGRFSGRQFSNSRSEMNVSTLELGDSALYLCASSLEVRDTSETQYFGPGTRLLVL.

The J gene is TRBJ2-1, the V gene TRBV9; D is undetermined. Trimming pared 0 bases from V and 8 bases from J, leaving 6 bases between. This CDR3 has 12 residues. The germline gives CDR1 SGDLS, CDR2 YYNGEE. The CDR3 DNA reads as TGTGCCAGCAGCGTAGATCGGGATGAGCAGTTCTTC. Translated: CASSVDRDEQFF.

The chain joins TRBV5-1 to TRBJ2-5; a weak D match, TRBD2 (6 bases). V was shortened by 0 bases and J by 7 bases, with 16 bases between the two germline ends. The CDR3 extends over 15 amino acids. From germline, CDR1 is SGHRS and CDR2 YFSETQ. DNA for the CDR3: TGCGCCAGCAGCTTGGGGGGCTATACGGAGGGGACCCAGTACTTC. Residues: CASSLGGYTEGTQYF.

CDR3 in amino acids: CASSLSPPPSPLHF. CDR3 nucleotides: TGCGCCAGCAGCTTGAGTCCTCCCCCTTCACCCCTCCACTTT. The chain carries TRBV5-1 and TRBJ1-6; D not certain. The germline V gene encodes CDR1 SGHRS and CDR2 YFSETQ. V was pared by 1 base and J by 9 bases, with 11 bases between. This CDR3 has 14 amino acids.

The chain uses TRBV7-2 and TRBJ1-2; no clear D. Between the trimmed V and J ends, which lost 3 bases and 4 bases, there was a span of 12 bases. This CDR3 is 14 amino acids long. Per the germline V gene, CDR1 is SGHTA and CDR2 is FQGNSA. CDR3: CASSFPGGGYGYTF. The DNA of the CDR3 is TGTGCCAGCAGCTTTCCAGGTGGCGGCTATGGCTACACCTTC.

V is TRBV18 and J is TRBJ2-2; tentative D call: TRBD2 (5 bases). V shed 3 bases and J shed 5 bases, with 13 bases lying between them. The CDR3 is 15 residues long. Germline lookup yields CDR1 KGHSH and CDR2 LQKENI. CDR3 in amino acids: CASSPRVDGTGELFF. CDR3 nucleotide sequence: TGTGCCAGCTCACCGAGGGTAGACGGTACCGGGGAGCTGTTTTTT.

This clone was found once. This chain joins TRBV19 and TRBJ2-6, with 9 bases identical to TRBD1. After removal of 8 bases from V and 1 base from J, the junction contained 9 bases not matched to a gene. The CDR3 is 17 residues long. Germline loops: CDR1 LNHDA, CDR2 SQIVND (reference sequence). In DNA form, the CDR3 reads TGTGCCAGTTTGTTGGGGGACAGGGTGTCTGGGGCCAACGTCCTGACTTTC. Its translation is CASLLGDRVSGANVLTF.

The V call is TRBV4-1, the J call TRBJ1-1; 9 bases agree with TRBD1. CDR3 length: 14 residues. Per germline, CDR1 MGHRA and CDR2 YSYEKL. V was pared by 1 base and J by 7 bases, with 4 bases of the junction left unmatched. Here the CDR3 reads CASSQGDRAYEAFF. The CDR3 coding sequence is TGCGCCAGCAGCCAAGGGGACAGGGCTTATGAAGCTTTCTTT.

The V gene is TRBV5-1, the J gene TRBJ2-3; D perhaps matches TRBD2 (5 bases). V was trimmed by 4 bases and J by 2 bases, leaving 17 bases between them. Germline V gene sequence: CDR1 SGHRS, CDR2 YFSETQ. The CDR3 loop spans 16 amino acids. The CDR3 nucleotides are TGCGCCAGCAGCCCCGGTCTGGAGCGGAACACAGATACGCAGTATTTT. Translated, it gives CASSPGLERNTDTQYF.

This clone was recorded a few times. J is TRBJ1-2 and V is TRBV5-1; tentatively, D is TRBD1 (5 bases). This CDR3 has 14 amino acids. Looked up from germline, CDR1 is SGHRS and CDR2 is YFSETQ. Trimming took off 0 bases at V and 7 bases at J, with 13 bases between the two ends. The DNA of the CDR3 is TGCGCCAGCAGCTTGGGATGGGGCGGGCCTGGCTACACCTTC. Amino acids: CASSLGWGGPGYTF.

The chain carries TRBV6-5 and TRBJ1-2; D may be TRBD1 (6 bases). Germline assignment: CDR1 MNHEY and CDR2 SVGAGI. Trimming removed 0 bases from V and 8 bases from J, with 13 bases in between. The CDR3 is 14 amino acids. In DNA form, the CDR3 reads TGTGCCAGCAGTTACTCCTCGACAGGTAGAGGCTACACCTTC. It translates to CASSYSSTGRGYTF.

This chain connects TRBV11-2 to TRBJ1-3; D perhaps matches TRBD1 (6 bases). Germline CDR1 reads SGHAT; CDR2 reads FQNNGV. This CDR3 is 18 amino acids long. The germline V and J ends were trimmed by 5 bases and 0 bases, with 20 bases remaining between them. Here the CDR3 reads CASSIPRGQSSSGNTIYF. CDR3 nucleotides: TGTGCCAGCAGCATACCCAGAGGACAGTCAAGCTCTGGAAACACCATATATTTT.

The chain joins TRBV5-1 to TRBJ2-1; weak D call: TRBD1 (5 bases). The CDR3 is 16 residues long. V gave up 0 bases and J gave up 0 bases, with 10 bases separating them. Germline CDR1 SGHRS, CDR2 YFSETQ. DNA of the CDR3: TGCGCCAGCAGCTTGGGGGGCTCATCCTCCTACAATGAGCAGTTCTTC. It is translated as CASSLGGSSSYNEQFF.

This clone appeared a few times. V usage is TRBV10-1 and J usage is TRBJ2-2; no clear D gene. With 3 bases removed from V and 3 bases from J, the gap between germline ends came to 14 bases. CDR1 is WNHNN, CDR2 SYGVQD, per germline (reference sequence). This CDR3 has 16 residues. The CDR3, as DNA: TGCGCCAGCAGTGATATTCTGGAGCCGGACACCGGGGAGCTGTTTTTT. It is translated as CASSDILEPDTGELFF.

The chain combines TRBV27 with TRBJ2-7; 11 bases are a match to TRBD1. V lost 4 bases, J lost 2 bases, and 4 bases stayed unmatched. The CDR3 spans 15 residues. From germline, CDR1 is MNHEY and CDR2 SMNVEV (reference sequence). This chain's CDR3 is CASSSGQGGPYEQYF. The CDR3 coding sequence is TGTGCCAGCAGTTCGGGACAGGGGGGGCCCTACGAGCAGTACTTC.

The chain uses TRBV29-1 and TRBJ1-1, with 7 bases lining up with TRBD1. The trim removed 3 bases at V and 0 bases at J, leaving 1 base unmatched. CDR1 is SQVTM, CDR2 ANQGSEA, per germline. There are 13 residues in the CDR3. CDR3 nucleotides: TGCAGCGTTGAGGGACAGATGAACACTGAAGCTTTCTTT. Translation: CSVEGQMNTEAFF.